This entry lists 13 T cell receptor beta chains sequenced from one sample in a study of T cells expressing NK-cell markers. For each CDR3 protein, TCRdb gives one entry from its re-call of the 5' RACE reads, without DNA. In total, the table holds some 390,000 distinct CDR3 sequences. The sequencing input was blood T cells: a sorted CD56 or NKG2C T cell subset, CD4+ or CD8+ T cells, or bulk PBMC T cells (not recorded which). The receptors originated from a woman aged 45 to 65 in good health.

The V call is TRBV5-1, the J call TRBJ2-1. Germline values: CDR1 SGHRS, CDR2 YFSETQ. The CDR3 consists of 15 residues. CDR3 region: CASSLEEYRTSEQFF. The full variable domain, with the rest looked up from reference TRBV5-1 and TRBJ2-1, is KAGVTQTPRYLIKTRGQQVTLSCSPISGHRSVSWYQQTPGQGLQFLFEYFSETQRNKGNFPGRFSGRQFSNSRSEMNVSTLELGDSALYLCASSLEEYRTSEQFFGPGTRLTVL.

This chain joins TRBV20-1 and TRBJ1-6. This CDR3 comprises 16 residues. Germline V lookup: CDR1 DFQATT, CDR2 SNEGSKA (reference sequence). The CDR3 loop reads CSARDKGSSYNSPLHF.

The chain's CDR3 is CASSYSTGSSYEQYF. The chain uses TRBV6-2 or TRBV6-3 and TRBJ2-7. The CDR3 covers 15 residues. The germline V gene has CDR1 MNHEY and CDR2 SVGEGT.

The chain combines TRBV6-5 with TRBJ2-7; TCRdb's D gene call, TRBD2, goes unchecked for lack of DNA. The CDR3 loop spans 16 amino acids. CDR1 and CDR2 from the germline V gene are MNHEY and SVGAGI. CDR3 protein: CASSYLTGTTSYEQYF.

This chain uses TRBV9 with TRBJ2-7. CDR1 and CDR2 from the germline V gene are SGDLS and YYNGEE. This CDR3 region has 13 residues. CDR3: CASSVATGYEQYF.

CDR3 sequence reads: CASSSGVGTDTQYF. This chain uses TRBV5-1 with TRBJ2-3. Germline V gene data show CDR1 as SGHRS and CDR2 as YFSETQ. The CDR3 extends over 14 amino acids.

The chain is built from TRBV20-1 and TRBJ2-5; TCRdb's D call, TRBD1, is unchecked because there is no DNA. This CDR3 has 16 residues. Looked up from germline, CDR1 is DFQATT and CDR2 is SNEGSKA (reference sequence). This chain's CDR3 is CSARDRVDYPQETQYF.

CDR3 in amino acids: CASQSAKNIQYF. The chain combines TRBV4-1 with TRBJ2-4. This CDR3 has 12 residues. Germline CDR1 is MGHRA and CDR2 is YSYEKL.

The chain links TRBV24-1 to TRBJ2-3; the TRBD2 assignment by TCRdb is unverifiable without DNA. Germline V gene data show CDR1 as KGHDR and CDR2 as SFDVKD. The CDR3 has 17 residues. This CDR3 is CATSDLRTGGDTDTQYF.

The chain combines TRBV20-1 with TRBJ2-1; TCRdb lists TRBD1, though no DNA is available to test this call. CDR1 is DFQATT and CDR2 is SNEGSKA in the germline V gene (reference sequence). The CDR3 extends over 16 amino acids. CDR3 protein: CSARDLGKGNDNEQFF.

The rearrangement uses TRBV29-1 and TRBJ2-1; checking the TCRdb D call of TRBD2 is not possible without DNA. Germline CDR1 reads SQVTM; CDR2 reads ANQGSEA. The CDR3 runs to 18 residues. CDR3 sequence reads: CSVSGLAGRPLRNNEQFF.

The chain couples TRBV20-1 to TRBJ2-2; TCRdb's assignment of TRBD2 cannot be checked, as there is no DNA. This CDR3 spans 20 amino acids. Germline values: CDR1 DFQATT, CDR2 SNEGSKA (reference sequence). CDR3 amino acids: CSARPREGLAGGVNTGELFF.

This chain connects TRBV15 to TRBJ2-2; there is no DNA to check the TCRdb D call of TRBD2. Looked up from germline, CDR1 is LNHNV and CDR2 is YYDKDF (reference sequence). The CDR3 length is 16 residues. CDR3 in amino acids: CATSTGLAEYTGELFF.